One and the same sample provided the 7 T cell receptor beta chains below, sequenced in a study of blood T cell repertoires in COVID-19. Method: immunoSEQ multiplex PCR; TCRdb's copy keeps in-frame clones and lacks some. The repertoire holds about 190,000 clones, with roughly 80% as singletons. Sequencing input: peripheral blood. These receptors were obtained from a woman in her 50s with acute or convalescent COVID-19.

The V and J genes are TRBV28 and TRBJ2-7; 7 bases align to TRBD2. The CDR3 totals 15 residues. Unmatched junction bases numbered 8, after V lost 6 bases and J lost 0 bases. The germline V gene encodes CDR1 MDHEN and CDR2 SYDVKM. The CDR3 DNA reads as TGTGCCAGCAGACTCACAGCGGGACCCTCCTACGAGCAGTACTTC. This gives the protein CASRLTAGPSYEQYF.

This chain joins TRBV7-9 and TRBJ2-3; D might be TRBD2 (8 bases). The CDR3 is made up of 15 amino acids. The germline V and J ends were trimmed by 4 bases and 4 bases, with 15 bases remaining between them. The germline CDR1 and CDR2 sequences are SEHNR and FQNEAQ (reference sequence). The CDR3: CASSSREGAADTQYF. In DNA, the CDR3 is TGTGCCAGCAGCTCCCGGGAGGGGGCGGCAGATACGCAGTATTTT.

V is TRBV7-2 and J is TRBJ2-7; 9 bases map to TRBD1. The germline V gene encodes CDR1 SGHTA and CDR2 FQGNSA. The CDR3 is 15 amino acids. V lost 5 bases and J lost 4; bases outside the gene matches: 9. The CDR3 spells CASSRPDRGVYEQYF. The CDR3 region has the DNA TGTGCCAGCAGCCGCCCTGACAGGGGGGTATACGAGCAGTACTTC. The whole variable domain, filled in from reference TRBV7-2 and TRBJ2-7, reads GAGVSQSPSNKVTEKGKDVELRCDPISGHTALYWYRQSLGQGLEFLIYFQGNSAPDKSGLPSDRFSAERTGGSVSTLTIQRTQQEDSAVYLCASSRPDRGVYEQYFGPGTRLTVT.

This chain links TRBV21-1 with TRBJ2-2; TRBD1, the D gene given by the table, was not confirmed from the DNA. TRBV21-1 is marked as a pseudogene. The CDR3 contains 16 residues. The CDR3 bases are TGTGCCAGCAGCAAAGAACCTCTGCAGGGGACCGGGGAGCTGTTTTTT. The encoded protein is CASSKEPLQGTGELFF.

This chain joins TRBV9 and TRBJ1-5; D is undetermined. The CDR3 consists of 15 residues. Germline values: CDR1 SGDLS, CDR2 YYNGEE. Trimming shortened V by 4 bases and J by 0 bases, and 11 bases separated the two germline ends. CDR3 sequence: CASSPSGHSNQPQHF. The CDR3 DNA reads TGTGCCAGCAGCCCGAGTGGGCATAGCAATCAGCCCCAGCATTTT. Variable domain in full (rest from reference TRBV9 and TRBJ1-5): DSGVTQTPKHLITATGQRVTLRCSPRSGDLSVYWYQQSLDQGLQFLIQYYNGEERAKGNILERFSAQQFPDLHSELNLSSLELGDSALYFCASSPSGHSNQPQHFGDGTRLSIL.

This chain connects TRBV9 to TRBJ1-4, with 8 positions matching TRBD1. V dropped 0 bases and J dropped 5; count of bases not matched to a gene: 6. The germline V gene encodes CDR1 SGDLS and CDR2 YYNGEE. The length of the CDR3 is 16 residues. The CDR3 DNA is TGTGCCAGCAGCGTAGAAGGGACAGGCGGGAATGAAAAACTGTTTTTT. Protein sequence: CASSVEGTGGNEKLFF.

This clone has a single count. This chain joins TRBV5-6 and TRBJ1-4; D call uncertain. CDR3 length: 13 residues. Germline V gene data show CDR1 as SGHDT and CDR2 as YYEEEE. The V gene lost 4 bases and the J gene lost 0 bases, with 4 bases spanning the gap. CDR3 coding DNA: TGTGCCAGCAGCCTTCCAACTAATGAAAAACTGTTTTTT. It encodes CASSLPTNEKLFF.